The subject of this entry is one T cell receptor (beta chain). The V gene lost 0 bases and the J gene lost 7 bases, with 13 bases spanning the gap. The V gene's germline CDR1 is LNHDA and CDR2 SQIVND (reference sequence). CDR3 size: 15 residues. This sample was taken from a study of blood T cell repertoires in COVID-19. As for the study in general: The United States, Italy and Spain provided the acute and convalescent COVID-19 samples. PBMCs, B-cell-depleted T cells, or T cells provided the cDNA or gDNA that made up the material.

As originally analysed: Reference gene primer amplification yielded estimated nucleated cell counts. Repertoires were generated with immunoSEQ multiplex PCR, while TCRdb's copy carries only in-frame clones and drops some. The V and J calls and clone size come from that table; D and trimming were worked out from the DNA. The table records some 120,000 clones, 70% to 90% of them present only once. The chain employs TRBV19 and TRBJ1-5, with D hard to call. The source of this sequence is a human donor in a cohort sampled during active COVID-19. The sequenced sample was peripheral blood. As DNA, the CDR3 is TGTGCCAGTAGTATAGAGGACCGCCGAGGGCAGCCCCAGCATTTT. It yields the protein CASSIEDRRGQPQHF.